Below, 6 T cell receptor beta chains from the same sample are listed, as sequenced in a study of T cell responses to AZD1222 COVID-19 vaccine. Sequencing used immunoSEQ multiplex PCR; TCRdb keeps in-frame clones, though not all of them. The sample holds 150,000 or so clones, about 92% seen once. Source: peripheral blood, taken 28 days after the second AZD1222 dose. The receptor set was obtained from an adult who received the AZD1222 COVID-19 vaccine.

As DNA, the CDR3 is TGTGCCTGGAGTGCCGGAGGGGCACTGTTTTTT. This codes for CAWSAGGALFF. The rearrangement links TRBV30 to TRBJ1-4; a possible D gene is TRBD1 (5 bases). V lost 1 base to trimming and J lost 13 bases, with 10 bases between them. Germline lookup yields CDR1 GTSNPN and CDR2 SVGIG (reference sequence). This CDR3 spans 11 amino acids.

V usage is TRBV2 and J usage is TRBJ2-2; no clear D gene. CDR1 and CDR2 from the germline V gene are SNHLY and FYNNEI. This CDR3 spans 12 amino acids. Trimming pared 5 bases from V and 5 bases from J, leaving 6 bases between. In DNA form, the CDR3 reads TGTGCCAGCAGTACCCCTACCGGGGAGCTGTTTTTT. Translation: CASSTPTGELFF.

The chain uses TRBV6-5 and TRBJ1-1; D may be TRBD1 (5 bases). Trimming shortened V by 6 bases and J by 8 bases, and 16 bases separated the two germline ends. Germline loops: CDR1 MNHEY, CDR2 SVGAGI. The CDR3 runs 13 residues. CDR3 sequence (DNA): TGTGCCAGCAGGCCTAACCGACAGTTAGAAGCTTTCTTT. It yields the protein CASRPNRQLEAFF.

V usage is TRBV10-2 and J usage is TRBJ1-1, with 9 positions matching TRBD1. The V and J ends lost 6 bases and 1 base, in that order; junction bases with no gene match: 3. The CDR3 runs 14 residues. Germline V CDR1 and CDR2: WSHSY, SAAADI. This chain's CDR3 is CASRQGAGNTEAFF. As DNA, the CDR3 is TGCGCCAGCAGACAGGGGGCTGGGAACACTGAAGCTTTCTTT.

The chain employs TRBV4-3 and TRBJ2-5, with D possibly matching TRBD2 (5 bases). V lost 0 bases, J lost 2 bases, and 16 bases lay in between. CDR3 length equals 17 residues. CDR1 is LGHNA and CDR2 is YSLEER in the germline V gene. CDR3 residues: CASSQDRRTELQETQYF. CDR3 bases: TGCGCCAGCAGCCAAGATCGGAGGACGGAACTTCAAGAGACCCAGTACTTC.

The J gene is TRBJ2-7, the V gene TRBV6-1; 10 bases agree with TRBD1. The CDR3 covers 16 residues. CDR1 and CDR2 (germline): MNHNS, SASEGT. The V gene end was trimmed by 2 bases and the J gene end by 1 base; junction bases not matched to a gene: 5. CDR3 bases: TGTGCCAGCAGTGAACCACGGACAGGGGGTTCCTACGAGCAGTACTTC. It encodes CASSEPRTGGSYEQYF.